The clone carrying this T cell receptor (beta chain) was counted many times. TCRdb recomputed calls from the RT-PCR reads with MiXCR, one row per CDR3 protein. The repertoire has around 700,000 distinct CDR3 sequences, approximately 14% of them found once; the top ten carry 3% to 4.5%. Germline CDR1 and CDR2: SQVTM and ANQGSEA. The V segment lost 7 bases and the J segment 4 bases; nucleotides outside the gene matches: 6. CDR3 length: 12 residues. The sequenced sample was memory CD4+ T cells from blood. This TCR derives from a female donor in good health, serving as a healthy control. The chain recombines TRBV29-1 with TRBJ2-7, with TRBD1 matching over 8 bases. The CDR3 nucleotides read TGCAGCGCCGGACAGGGTGGGTACGAGCAGTACTTC. Amino acids: CSAGQGGYEQYF.